The following is a T cell receptor beta chain sequence with its context. Antigen specificity is unknown. The data belong to a study of neoadjuvant nivolumab and ipilimumab in lung cancer. Whole-study context: Patients got nivolumab 3 mg/kg on days 1, 15 and 29; combination added ipilimumab 1 mg/kg day 1. General observations from the study: From pretherapy to surgery, tumor richness and clonality rose with dual therapy. Compared with tumor-adjacent uninvolved lung, resected tumors showed greater richness and clonality.

Measured with immunoSEQ multiplex PCR; TCRdb has only the in-frame clones, and not every one. The table includes about 27,000 clones, about 80% detected once. V shed 6 bases, J shed 0 bases, and the junction held 5 bases outside the gene matches. The CDR3 runs to 16 residues. The germline gives CDR1 WSHSY, CDR2 SAAADI. Specimen: tumor tissue, collected after neoadjuvant nivolumab, alone or with ipilimumab, at or shortly before surgery. This sequence originates from an adult with non-small cell lung cancer. This chain connects TRBV10-2 to TRBJ2-3, with 11 bases aligning to TRBD2. The CDR3 spells CASRTSGGLSTDTQYF. CDR3 sequence (DNA): TGCGCCAGCAGAACTAGCGGGGGCCTAAGCACAGATACGCAGTATTTT.